Here is one T cell receptor beta chain with its context. The data derive from a study of blood T cell repertoires in COVID-19. Study information: Researchers got acute and convalescent COVID-19 samples from the United States, Italy and Spain.

Sequencing used immunoSEQ multiplex PCR; TCRdb keeps in-frame clones, though not all of them. The table includes about 190,000 clones, roughly 80% detected once. From germline, CDR1 is LNHDA and CDR2 SQIVND (reference sequence). V shed 5 bases, J shed 0 bases, and the junction held 1 base outside the gene matches. There are 15 residues in the CDR3. Sequenced input: peripheral blood. The sequence was collected from a man aged 45-65 years who had recovered from COVID-19. V and J are TRBV19 and TRBJ1-3; 10 nucleotides match TRBD1. The DNA of the CDR3 is TGTGCCAGTAGTCGGACAGGGGGCTCTGGAAACACCATATATTTT. This sequence encodes CASSRTGGSGNTIYF.